The 18 T cell receptor beta chains below were found in one sample sequenced in a study of cytomegalovirus exposure and HLA in healthy donors. Generated by immunoSEQ multiplex PCR, the TCRdb table keeps only in-frame clones and is missing some. This table has over 200,000 clones, over 65% appearing once. The sample comprised PBMCs. Source of these receptors: a woman younger than 30 in good health and CMV-seronegative.

This clone was recorded once. The chain carries TRBV5-1 and TRBJ1-4; D may be TRBD1 (6 bases). The length of the CDR3 is 15 residues. Germline CDR1 SGHRS, CDR2 YFSETQ. Deletions cut 0 bases from V and 5 bases from J, with 11 bases between. CDR3 sequence reads: CASSLEGGANEKLFF. The CDR3 bases are TGCGCCAGCAGCTTGGAAGGGGGGGCAAATGAAAAACTGTTTTTT.

The V gene is TRBV7-8, the J gene TRBJ2-2; D gene uncertain. Trimming removed 1 base at V and 4 bases at J, with 10 bases between. CDR3 length equals 15 residues. In germline, CDR1 is SGHVS, CDR2 FQNEAQ. Written as DNA, the CDR3 is TGTGCCAGCAGCTTAGAGGTACCGGTCACCGGGGAGCTGTTTTTT. Translating gives CASSLEVPVTGELFF. Full variable domain (outside the CDR3, taken from reference TRBV7-8 and TRBJ2-2): GAGVSQSPRYKVAKRGQDVALRCDPISGHVSLFWYQQALGQGPEFLTYFQNEAQLDKSGLPSDRFFAERPEGSVSTLKIQRTQQEDSAVYLCASSLEVPVTGELFFGEGSRLTVL.

The table lists this clone with a few counts. The chain has TRBV7-9 and TRBJ2-7, with TRBD1 as a possible D gene (6 bases). The V end was cut by 8 bases, the J end by 3 bases, with 11 bases between. CDR3 length equals 12 residues. CDR1 and CDR2 (germline): SEHNR, FQNEAQ (reference sequence). In DNA, the CDR3 is TGTGCCAGCGGGACAAACTACTACGAGCAGTACTTC. This translates into CASGTNYYEQYF.

V usage is TRBV27 and J usage is TRBJ1-1, with D uncertain. Germline CDR1 is MNHEY and CDR2 is SMNVEV (reference sequence). V was trimmed by 4 bases and J by 5 bases, leaving 11 bases between them. The CDR3 consists of 13 residues. The CDR3 DNA reads as TGTGCCAGCAGTTCCTACGTGGAAACTGAAGCTTTCTTT. Encoded protein: CASSSYVETEAFF.

In this sample, this clone turned up once. V is TRBV2 and J is TRBJ2-5; D is ambiguous. CDR3 length equals 12 residues. The germline gives CDR1 SNHLY, CDR2 FYNNEI. V lost 4 bases, J lost 3 bases, and 6 bases lay in between. CDR3 sequence: CASSVAEETQYF. DNA for the CDR3: TGTGCCAGCAGTGTGGCAGAAGAGACCCAGTACTTC.

This clone appeared a single time. The chain joins TRBV19 to TRBJ2-7; 7 bases are a match to TRBD2. Germline-derived CDR1 and CDR2 are LNHDA and SQIVND (reference sequence). The CDR3 is made up of 11 amino acids. V lost 3 bases to trimming and J lost 7 bases; unmatched junction nucleotides: 0. The chain's CDR3 is CASSMRGEQYF. DNA for the CDR3: TGTGCCAGTAGTATGCGGGGGGAGCAGTACTTC. The full variable domain, with the rest looked up from reference TRBV19 and TRBJ2-7, is DGGITQSPKYLFRKEGQNVTLSCEQNLNHDAMYWYRQDPGQGLRLIYYSQIVNDFQKGDIAEGYSVSREKKESFPLTVTSAQKNPTAFYLCASSMRGEQYFGPGTRLTVT.

The rearrangement uses TRBV5-1 and TRBJ1-5; the D gene is possibly TRBD1 (6 bases). The CDR3 contains 17 residues. Trimming removed 1 base at V and 1 base at J, with 15 bases between. Germline CDR1 and CDR2: SGHRS and YFSETQ. CDR3 DNA: TGCGCCAGCAGCTTGTTACAGGGAAGTGGGAGCAATCAGCCCCAGCATTTT. Translated, it gives CASSLLQGSGSNQPQHF.

This chain links TRBV6-1 with TRBJ1-1; D is perhaps TRBD1 (5 bases). Trimming cost V 5 bases and J 2 bases, with 12 bases left between them. The CDR3 spans 14 residues. Germline values: CDR1 MNHNS, CDR2 SASEGT. The CDR3 coding sequence is TGTGCCAGCAGTTCAACCCGGGACAACACTGAAGCTTTCTTT. Protein sequence: CASSSTRDNTEAFF.

V and J are TRBV5-1 and TRBJ2-1, with D possibly matching TRBD1 (5 bases). The CDR3 length is 13 residues. In germline, CDR1 is SGHRS, CDR2 YFSETQ. V was cut by 4 bases and J by 7 bases, with 12 bases left in between. CDR3 in amino acids: CASSAVQGNEQFF. CDR3 DNA: TGCGCCAGCAGCGCCGTGCAGGGAAATGAGCAGTTCTTC.

The CDR3 sequence is CASSMGQGLFF. CDR3 DNA: TGTGCCAGTAGTATGGGACAGGGGCTGTTTTTT. This chain joins TRBV19 and TRBJ1-4; 10 bases agree with TRBD1. The V gene end was trimmed by 3 bases and the J gene end by 14 bases; junction bases not matched to a gene: 0. Germline CDR1 LNHDA, CDR2 SQIVND (reference sequence). This CDR3 is 11 amino acids long.

This chain connects TRBV4-1 to TRBJ2-1, with 9 bases that match TRBD1. The V and J ends lost 4 bases and 7 bases, in that order; junction bases with no gene match: 11. The germline gives CDR1 MGHRA, CDR2 YSYEKL. The CDR3 has 16 residues. CDR3 amino acids: CASSPPGQGKRNEQFF. CDR3 sequence (DNA): TGCGCCAGCAGCCCTCCGGGACAGGGAAAGAGGAATGAGCAGTTCTTC.

On this clone itself: Within the sample, other DNA sequences also encode this same CDR3. The CDR3 sequence is CASSIRTGGIYEQYF. The CDR3 nucleotides are TGTGCCAGTAGTATCAGGACAGGGGGGATATACGAGCAGTACTTC. The V and J genes are TRBV19 and TRBJ2-7; 10 bases align to TRBD1. Per germline, CDR1 LNHDA and CDR2 SQIVND (reference sequence). CDR3 length: 15 amino acids. V lost 3 bases and J lost 4; bases outside the gene matches: 6.

V gene TRBV5-1 combines with J gene TRBJ2-3; D is undetermined. The germline V gene encodes CDR1 SGHRS and CDR2 YFSETQ. The V and J ends lost 5 bases and 3 bases respectively, with 13 bases between them. The CDR3 has 14 amino acids. The CDR3: CASSAQLSTDTQYF. The CDR3 DNA follows: TGCGCCAGCAGTGCCCAGCTTTCGACAGATACGCAGTATTTT.

This clone came up many times. This chain uses TRBV9 with TRBJ1-5; 7 bases are a match to TRBD1. From germline, CDR1 is SGDLS and CDR2 YYNGEE. CDR3 length: 14 residues. The V gene end was trimmed by 3 bases and the J gene end by 10 bases; junction bases not matched to a gene: 10. This chain's CDR3 is CASSAGDSPGPQHF. The CDR3 region has the DNA TGTGCCAGCAGCGCGGGGGACAGTCCCGGACCCCAGCATTTT.

Comments on this clone: The sample contains more than one DNA sequence encoding this CDR3. The genes are TRBV30 and TRBJ1-5; the D gene is possibly TRBD1 (5 bases). Trimming removed 3 bases at V and 6 bases at J, with 12 bases between. Germline V CDR1 and CDR2: GTSNPN, SVGIG (reference sequence). The length of the CDR3 is 13 residues. The CDR3 protein is CAWSPGGGQPQHF. In DNA form, the CDR3 reads TGTGCCTGGAGCCCTGGGGGTGGTCAGCCCCAGCATTTT.

The chain recombines TRBV11-2 with TRBJ2-2; 11 bases are shared with TRBD1. CDR3 length: 16 amino acids. In germline, CDR1 is SGHAT, CDR2 FQNNGV. J gave up 8 bases and V 6 bases, and 11 bases lay outside the gene matches. CDR3 nucleotide sequence: TGTGCCAGCAGTCCTTCCGGGACAGGGGGATCTGGGGAGCTGTTTTTT. Its protein product is CASSPSGTGGSGELFF.

V gene TRBV15 combines with J gene TRBJ2-5; possibly TRBD1 for D (6 bases). CDR3 length: 16 residues. The V end was cut by 0 bases, the J end by 0 bases, with 11 bases between. Germline loops: CDR1 LNHNV, CDR2 YYDKDF (reference sequence). CDR3 DNA sequence: TGTGCCACCAGCAGAGATGTGGGGGCCTACCAAGAGACCCAGTACTTC. Its translation is CATSRDVGAYQETQYF.

The chain joins TRBV10-2 to TRBJ1-5; D is uncertain. CDR3 length: 13 residues. The germline V gene encodes CDR1 WSHSY and CDR2 SAAADI. Deletions cut 6 bases from V and 0 bases from J, with 6 bases between. The DNA of the CDR3 is TGCGCCAGCAGGTCTAATAGCAATCAGCCCCAGCATTTT. Translation: CASRSNSNQPQHF.